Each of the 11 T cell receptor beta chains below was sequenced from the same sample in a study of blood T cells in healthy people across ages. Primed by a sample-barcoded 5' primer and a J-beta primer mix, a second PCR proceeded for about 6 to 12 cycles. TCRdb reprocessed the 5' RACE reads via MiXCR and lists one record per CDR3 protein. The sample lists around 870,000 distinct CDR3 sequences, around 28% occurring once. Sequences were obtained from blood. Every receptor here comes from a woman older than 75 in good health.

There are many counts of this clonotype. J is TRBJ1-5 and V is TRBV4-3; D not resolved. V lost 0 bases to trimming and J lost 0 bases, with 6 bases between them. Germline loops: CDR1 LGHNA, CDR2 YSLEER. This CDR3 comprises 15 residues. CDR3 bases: TGCGCCAGCAGCCAAGATCGAATTAGCAATCAGCCCCAGCATTTT. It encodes CASSQDRISNQPQHF.

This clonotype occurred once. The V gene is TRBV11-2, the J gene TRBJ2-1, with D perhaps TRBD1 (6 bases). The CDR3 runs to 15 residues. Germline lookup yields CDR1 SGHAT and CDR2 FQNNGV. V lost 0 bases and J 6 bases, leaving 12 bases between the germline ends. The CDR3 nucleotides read TGTGCCAGCAGCTTAGAGGGTAGCAGGGGCAATGAGCAGTTCTTC. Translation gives CASSLEGSRGNEQFF. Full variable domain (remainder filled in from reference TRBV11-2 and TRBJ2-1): EAGVAQSPRYKIIEKRQSVAFWCNPISGHATLYWYQQILGQGPKLLIQFQNNGVVDDSQLPKDRFSAERLKGVDSTLKIQPAKLEDSAVYLCASSLEGSRGNEQFFGPGTRLTVL.

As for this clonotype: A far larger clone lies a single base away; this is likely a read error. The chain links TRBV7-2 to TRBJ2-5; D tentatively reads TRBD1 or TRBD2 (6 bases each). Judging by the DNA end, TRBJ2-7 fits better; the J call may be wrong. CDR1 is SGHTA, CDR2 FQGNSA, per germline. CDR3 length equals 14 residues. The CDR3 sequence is CASSWGQGRYEQYF. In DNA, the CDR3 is TGTGCCAGCAGCTGGGGTCAGGGGAGGTACGAGCAGTACTTC.

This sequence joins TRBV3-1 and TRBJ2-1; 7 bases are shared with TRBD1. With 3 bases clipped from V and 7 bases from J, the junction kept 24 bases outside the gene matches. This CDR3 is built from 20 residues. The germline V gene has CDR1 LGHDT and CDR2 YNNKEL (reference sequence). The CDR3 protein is CASSHLPQQGTPTPGNEQFF. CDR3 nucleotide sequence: TGTGCCAGCAGCCACCTTCCCCAACAGGGGACCCCCACGCCGGGGAATGAGCAGTTCTTC.

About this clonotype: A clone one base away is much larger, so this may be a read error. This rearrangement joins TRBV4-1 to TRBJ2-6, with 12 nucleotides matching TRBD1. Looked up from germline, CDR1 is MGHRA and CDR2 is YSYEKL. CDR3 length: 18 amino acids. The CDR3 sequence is CASSQPGQGADGANILTF. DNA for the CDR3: TGCGCCAGCAGCCAACCGGGACAGGGGGCCGATGGGGCCAACATCCTGACTTTC.

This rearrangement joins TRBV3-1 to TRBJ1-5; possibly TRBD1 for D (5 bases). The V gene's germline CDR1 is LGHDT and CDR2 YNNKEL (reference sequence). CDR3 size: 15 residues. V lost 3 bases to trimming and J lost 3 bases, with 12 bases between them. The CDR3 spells CASSHSGTYNQPQHF. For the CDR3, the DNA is TGTGCCAGCAGCCACTCCGGGACCTACAATCAGCCCCAGCATTTT.

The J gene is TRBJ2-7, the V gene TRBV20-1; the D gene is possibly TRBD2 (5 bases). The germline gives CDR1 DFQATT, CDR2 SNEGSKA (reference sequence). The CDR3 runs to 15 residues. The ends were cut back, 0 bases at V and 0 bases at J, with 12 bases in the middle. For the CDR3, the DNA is TGCAGTGCTAGAGATCCCGCGGGTAACTCCTACGAGCAGTACTTC. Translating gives CSARDPAGNSYEQYF.

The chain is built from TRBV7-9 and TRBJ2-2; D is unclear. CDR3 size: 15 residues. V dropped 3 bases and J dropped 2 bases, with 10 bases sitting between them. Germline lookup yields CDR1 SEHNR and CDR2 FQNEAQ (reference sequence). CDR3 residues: CASSLAGSNTGELFF. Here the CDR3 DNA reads TGTGCCAGCAGCTTGGCAGGCTCAAACACCGGGGAGCTGTTTTTT.

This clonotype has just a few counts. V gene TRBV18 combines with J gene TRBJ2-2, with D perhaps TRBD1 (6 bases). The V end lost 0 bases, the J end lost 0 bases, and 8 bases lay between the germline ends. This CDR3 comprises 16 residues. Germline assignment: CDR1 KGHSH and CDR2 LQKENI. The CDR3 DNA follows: TGTGCCAGCTCACCACCCGGACAGACGAACACCGGGGAGCTGTTTTTT. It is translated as CASSPPGQTNTGELFF.

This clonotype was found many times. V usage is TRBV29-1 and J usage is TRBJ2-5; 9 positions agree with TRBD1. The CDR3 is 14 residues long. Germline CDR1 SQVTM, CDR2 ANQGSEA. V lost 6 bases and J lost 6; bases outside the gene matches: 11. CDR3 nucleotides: TGCAGCGTAATGCCGGGACAGGGCCCCAAGACCCAGTACTTC. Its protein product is CSVMPGQGPKTQYF.

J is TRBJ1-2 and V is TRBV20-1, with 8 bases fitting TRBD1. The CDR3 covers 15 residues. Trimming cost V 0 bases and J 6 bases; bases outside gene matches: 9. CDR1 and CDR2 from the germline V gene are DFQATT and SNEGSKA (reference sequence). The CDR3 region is CSARDSGQGAHGYTF. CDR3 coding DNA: TGCAGTGCTAGAGATTCAGGGCAGGGGGCACATGGCTACACCTTC.